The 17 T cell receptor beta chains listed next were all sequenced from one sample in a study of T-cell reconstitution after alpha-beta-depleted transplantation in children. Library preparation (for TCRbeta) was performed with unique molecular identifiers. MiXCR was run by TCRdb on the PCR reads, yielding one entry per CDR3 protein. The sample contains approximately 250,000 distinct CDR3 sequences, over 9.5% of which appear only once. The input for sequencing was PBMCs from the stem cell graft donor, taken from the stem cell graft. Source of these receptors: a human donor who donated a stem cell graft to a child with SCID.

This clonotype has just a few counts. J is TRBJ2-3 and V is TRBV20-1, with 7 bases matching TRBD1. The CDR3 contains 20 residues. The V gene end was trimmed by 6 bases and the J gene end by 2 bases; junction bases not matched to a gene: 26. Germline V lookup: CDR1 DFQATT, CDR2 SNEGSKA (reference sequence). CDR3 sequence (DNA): TGCAGTGCCAAAACCCGAAGGGGGCTAAATATCGCCCCCCACACAGATACGCAGTATTTT. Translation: CSAKTRRGLNIAPHTDTQYF.

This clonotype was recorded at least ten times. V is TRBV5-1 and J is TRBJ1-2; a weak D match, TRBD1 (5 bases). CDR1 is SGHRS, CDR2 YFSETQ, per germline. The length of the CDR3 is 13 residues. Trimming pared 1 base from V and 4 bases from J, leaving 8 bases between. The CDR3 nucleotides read TGCGCCAGCAGCTTGACGGGGCCCTATGGCTACACCTTC. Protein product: CASSLTGPYGYTF.

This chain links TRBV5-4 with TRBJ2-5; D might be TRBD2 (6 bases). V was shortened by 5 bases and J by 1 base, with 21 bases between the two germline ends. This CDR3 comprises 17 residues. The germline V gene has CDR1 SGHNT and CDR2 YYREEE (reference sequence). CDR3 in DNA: TGTGCCAGCAGATTTCAACCTAGCGTATCGTCCCAAGAGACCCAGTACTTC. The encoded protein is CASRFQPSVSSQETQYF.

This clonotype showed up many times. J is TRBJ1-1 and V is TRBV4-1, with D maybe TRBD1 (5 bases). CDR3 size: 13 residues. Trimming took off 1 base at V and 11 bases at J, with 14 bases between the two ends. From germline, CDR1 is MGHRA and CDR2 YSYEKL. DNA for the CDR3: TGCGCCAGCAGCCAAGTCGGCCCTTGGGGGGCTTTCTTT. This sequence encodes CASSQVGPWGAFF.

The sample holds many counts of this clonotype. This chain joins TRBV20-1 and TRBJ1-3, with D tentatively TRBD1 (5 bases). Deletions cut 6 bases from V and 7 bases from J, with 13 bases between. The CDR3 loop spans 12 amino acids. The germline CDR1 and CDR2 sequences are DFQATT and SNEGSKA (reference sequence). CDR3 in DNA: TGCAGTGCCATAGGTGGGGCGAACACCATATATTTT. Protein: CSAIGGANTIYF.

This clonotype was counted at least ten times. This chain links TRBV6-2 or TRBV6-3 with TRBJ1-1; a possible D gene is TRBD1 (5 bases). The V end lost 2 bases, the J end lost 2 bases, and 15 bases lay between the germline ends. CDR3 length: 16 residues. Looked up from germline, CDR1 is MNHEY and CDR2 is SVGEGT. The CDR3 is CASSYDPGHINTEAFF. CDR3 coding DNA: TGTGCCAGCAGTTACGACCCAGGACACATAAACACTGAAGCTTTCTTT.

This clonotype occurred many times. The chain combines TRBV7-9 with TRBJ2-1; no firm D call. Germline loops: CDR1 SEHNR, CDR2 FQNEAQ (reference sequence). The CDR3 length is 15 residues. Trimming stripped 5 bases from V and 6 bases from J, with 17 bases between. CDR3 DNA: TGTGCCAGCAGCCCCCGGTTAATCTCTTCCAATGAGCAGTTCTTC. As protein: CASSPRLISSNEQFF. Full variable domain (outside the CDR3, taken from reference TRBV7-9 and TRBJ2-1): DTGVSQNPRHKITKRGQNVTFRCDPISEHNRLYWYRQTLGQGPEFLTYFQNEAQLEKSRLLSDRFSAERPKGSFSTLEIQRTEQGDSAMYLCASSPRLISSNEQFFGPGTRLTVL.

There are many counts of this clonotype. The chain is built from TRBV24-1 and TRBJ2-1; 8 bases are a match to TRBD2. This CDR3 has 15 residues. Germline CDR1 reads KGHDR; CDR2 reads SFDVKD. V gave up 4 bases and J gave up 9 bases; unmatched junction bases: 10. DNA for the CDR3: TGTGCCACCAGTGACGATCTACGGGGGGGCCTTGAGCAGTTCTTC. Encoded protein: CATSDDLRGGLEQFF.

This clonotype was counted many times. The CDR3 sequence is CASSLQTGGEETQYF. DNA of the CDR3: TGCGCCAGCAGCTTGCAGACAGGGGGCGAGGAGACCCAGTACTTC. The genes are TRBV5-1 and TRBJ2-5; 10 positions match TRBD1. This CDR3 contains 15 residues. The ends lost 1 base at V and 5 bases at J; junction bases unmatched: 5. The germline gives CDR1 SGHRS, CDR2 YFSETQ.

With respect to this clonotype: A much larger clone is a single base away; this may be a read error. CDR3 DNA sequence: TGTGCCAGCAGACAGTTAGTCTTCGATACGCAGCATTTT. Amino acids: CASRQLVFDTQHF. This chain uses TRBV6-6 with TRBJ2-3; no reliable D call. Near its end, the DNA agrees better with TRBJ1-5, so the J call may be wrong. This CDR3 has 13 residues. Germline CDR1 MNHNY, CDR2 SVGAGI (reference sequence).

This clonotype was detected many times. The DNA of the CDR3 is TGTGCCACCAGCAGAGATGCAGTCTCTTCCACCTTC. Protein product: CATSRDAVSSTF. The chain joins TRBV15 to TRBJ1-2; no definite D call. Germline CDR1 is LNHNV and CDR2 is YYDKDF (reference sequence). Trimming took 0 bases from V and 13 from J, leaving 12 bases between them. This CDR3 contains 12 residues.

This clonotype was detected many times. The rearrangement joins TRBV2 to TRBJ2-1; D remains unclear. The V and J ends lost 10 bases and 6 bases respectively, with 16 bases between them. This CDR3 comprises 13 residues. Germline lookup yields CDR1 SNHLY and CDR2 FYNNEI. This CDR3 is CATPKGYGNEQFF. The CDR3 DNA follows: TGTGCCACCCCGAAGGGCTATGGCAATGAGCAGTTCTTC.

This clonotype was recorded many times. The CDR3 sequence: CSASGYSAGGYEQYF. The CDR3 bases are TGCAGTGCTAGTGGTTACTCGGCGGGGGGTTACGAGCAGTACTTC. The chain links TRBV20-1 to TRBJ2-7; 8 bases map to TRBD2. Germline V gene data show CDR1 as DFQATT and CDR2 as SNEGSKA (reference sequence). This CDR3 has 15 amino acids. Unmatched junction bases numbered 11, after V lost 3 bases and J lost 4 bases.

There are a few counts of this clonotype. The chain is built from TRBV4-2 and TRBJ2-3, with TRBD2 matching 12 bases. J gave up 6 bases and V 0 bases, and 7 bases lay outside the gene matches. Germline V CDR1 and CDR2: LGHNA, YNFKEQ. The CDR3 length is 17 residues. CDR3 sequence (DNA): TGTGCCAGCAGCCAAGAAGAACTAGCGGGGGGCGCCGATACGCAGTATTTT. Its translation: CASSQEELAGGADTQYF.

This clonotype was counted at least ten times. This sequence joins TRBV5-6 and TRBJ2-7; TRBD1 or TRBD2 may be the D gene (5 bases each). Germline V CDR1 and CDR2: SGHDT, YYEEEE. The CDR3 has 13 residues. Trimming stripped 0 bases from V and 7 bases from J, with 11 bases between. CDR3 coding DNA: TGTGCCAGCAGCTTGGCGGGGACGCCGGAGCAGTACTTC. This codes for CASSLAGTPEQYF.

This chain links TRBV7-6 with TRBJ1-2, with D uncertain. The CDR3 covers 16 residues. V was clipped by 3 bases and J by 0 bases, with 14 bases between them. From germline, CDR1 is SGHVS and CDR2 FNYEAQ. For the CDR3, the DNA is TGTGCCAGCAGCTTGCCCACAGAGCCGTCTAACTATGGCTACACCTTC. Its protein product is CASSLPTEPSNYGYTF.

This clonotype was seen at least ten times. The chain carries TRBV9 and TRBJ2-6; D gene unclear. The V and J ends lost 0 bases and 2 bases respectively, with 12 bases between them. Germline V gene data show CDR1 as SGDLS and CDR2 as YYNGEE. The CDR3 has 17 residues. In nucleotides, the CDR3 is TGTGCCAGCAGCGTAGGGTCCTATTCTCCTGGGGCCAACGTCCTGACTTTC. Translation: CASSVGSYSPGANVLTF.